This T cell receptor beta chain was identified in a study of patients and donors after allogeneic stem cell transplantation (dated by TCRdb to the early 2020s). The CDR3 covers 16 residues, taking in both the cysteine and the phenylalanine. Here the CDR3 DNA is all that survives: 48 bases in frame from base 1. As encoded in the germline V gene, CDR1 is SNHLY while CDR2 is FYNNEI. Trimming at the junction amounts to 4 bases on V and 0 bases on J, and the germline ends lie 16 bases apart. Library prep was done by RT-PCR. This sample was sequenced with a NextSeq 550. In TCRdb, the public reads were trimmed at Q25 with fastp and aligned with MiXCR, with productive beta chains retained. Merged by CDR3 protein, the rows form single entries marked with the most common genes and DNA. The sample data list more than 850,000 distinct CDR3 sequences, and roughly 18% of these were observed just once. The ten largest clonotypes hold around 6% of the sample.

In its sample, this clonotype was seen a few times. The antigen it binds to is not known. No per-base quality is available; no much larger clone lies one base away. The sequence is built from TRBV2 and TRBJ2-7; no D gene is confidently identified. The TCR comes from a human donor who was either an allogeneic HSCT recipient or a stem cell or donor lymphocyte infusion donor (not recorded which). It is not recorded whose cells these are; they may come from a transplant donor. Sequencing input: blood, either unsorted or a sorted T cell fraction (not recorded which). The CDR3 reads CASSASMVWDSYEQYF. The nucleotide sequence is TGTGCCAGCAGTGCTTCTATGGTCTGGGACTCCTACGAGCAGTACTTC.